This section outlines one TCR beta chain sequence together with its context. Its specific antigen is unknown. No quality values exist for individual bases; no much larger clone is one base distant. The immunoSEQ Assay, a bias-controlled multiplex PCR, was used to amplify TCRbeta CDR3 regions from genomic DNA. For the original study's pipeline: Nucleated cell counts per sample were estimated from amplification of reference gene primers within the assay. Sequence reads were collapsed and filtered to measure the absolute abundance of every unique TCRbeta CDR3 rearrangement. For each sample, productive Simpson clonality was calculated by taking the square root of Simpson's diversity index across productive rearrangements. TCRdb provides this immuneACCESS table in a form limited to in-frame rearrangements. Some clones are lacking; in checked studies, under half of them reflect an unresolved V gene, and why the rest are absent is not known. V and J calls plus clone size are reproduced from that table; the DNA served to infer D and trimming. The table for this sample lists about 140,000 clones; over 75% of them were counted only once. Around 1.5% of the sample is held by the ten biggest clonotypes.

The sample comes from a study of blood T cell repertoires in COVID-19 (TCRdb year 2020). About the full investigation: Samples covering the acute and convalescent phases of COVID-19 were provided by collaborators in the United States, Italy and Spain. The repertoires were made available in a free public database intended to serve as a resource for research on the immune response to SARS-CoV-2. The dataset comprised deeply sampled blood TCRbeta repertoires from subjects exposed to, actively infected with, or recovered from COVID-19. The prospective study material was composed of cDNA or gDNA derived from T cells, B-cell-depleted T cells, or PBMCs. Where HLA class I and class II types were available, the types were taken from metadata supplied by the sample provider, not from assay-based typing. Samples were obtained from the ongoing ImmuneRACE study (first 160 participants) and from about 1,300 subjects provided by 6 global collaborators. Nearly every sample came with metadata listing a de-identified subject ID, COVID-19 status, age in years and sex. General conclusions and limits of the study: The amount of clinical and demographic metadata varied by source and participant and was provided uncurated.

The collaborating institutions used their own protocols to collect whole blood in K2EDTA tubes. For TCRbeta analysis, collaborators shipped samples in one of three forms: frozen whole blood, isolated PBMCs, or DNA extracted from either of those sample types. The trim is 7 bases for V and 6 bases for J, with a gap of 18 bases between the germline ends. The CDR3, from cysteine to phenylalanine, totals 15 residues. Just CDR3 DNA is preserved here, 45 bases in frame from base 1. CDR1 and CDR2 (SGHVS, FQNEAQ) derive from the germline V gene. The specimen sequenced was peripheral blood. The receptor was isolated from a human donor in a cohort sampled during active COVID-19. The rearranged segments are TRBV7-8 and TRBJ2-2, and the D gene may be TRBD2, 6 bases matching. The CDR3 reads CASKATGVLAGELFF. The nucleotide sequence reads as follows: TGTGCCAGCAAGGCGACGGGAGTCTTGGCCGGGGAGCTGTTTTTT.